Below, 4 T cell receptor beta chains from the same sample are listed, as sequenced in a study of shared clonotypes between healthy human individuals. The table came from immunoSEQ multiplex PCR; TCRdb's copy has only in-frame clones and leaves some out. The sample yields about 1.5 million clones, 95% to 99% seen once. Sequencing was performed on naive CD4+ T cells sorted from blood. Documented subset: CD45RA+ positively selected. Every receptor here comes from a young man in good health.

The CDR3 region has the DNA TGTGCCAGCAGTACGCGACAGGGGCCCTACGAGCAGTACTTC. Translation: CASSTRQGPYEQYF. The chain employs TRBV27 and TRBJ2-7; 8 bases match TRBD1. This CDR3 has 14 residues. The junction had 5 bases not matched to a gene; V was cut back by 5 bases and J by 2 bases. Germline loops: CDR1 MNHEY, CDR2 SMNVEV (reference sequence).

The rearrangement joins TRBV10-2 to TRBJ2-7, with 7 nucleotides matching TRBD2. The germline gives CDR1 WSHSY, CDR2 SAAADI. The CDR3 has 16 residues. With 2 bases clipped from V and 4 bases from J, the junction kept 11 bases outside the gene matches. The CDR3 nucleotides read TGCGCCAGCAGTGAGCGGGCTAGCGGACCCTTATACGAGCAGTACTTC. Protein: CASSERASGPLYEQYF.

The CDR3 region has the DNA TGTGCCAGCCACCTAGCGGGAGACTACGAGCAGTACTTC. Its translation: CASHLAGDYEQYF. V is TRBV28 and J is TRBJ2-7; 10 bases align to TRBD2. The CDR3 spans 13 residues. V was clipped by 8 bases and J by 3 bases; unmatched bases: 4. Germline lookup yields CDR1 MDHEN and CDR2 SYDVKM.

The gene calls are TRBV5-1 and TRBJ2-3; D ambiguous. Germline CDR1 and CDR2: SGHRS and YFSETQ. The CDR3 length is 16 residues. Trimming took off 4 bases at V and 1 base at J, with 16 bases between the two ends. DNA of the CDR3: TGCGCCAGCAGCCCTTGGCTAGGGATTGGCACAGATACGCAGTATTTT. Its protein is CASSPWLGIGTDTQYF.